The rows below give T cell receptor beta chains drawn from one sample of a study of radiotherapy plus CTLA-4 blockade in lung cancer. The assay was immunoSEQ multiplex PCR, and TCRdb's table has in-frame clones only and misses some. The sample lists some 25,000 clones; 71% were seen once. This specimen was peripheral blood, taken from a patient treated with radiotherapy plus ipilimumab. The receptors were sampled from a human donor with non-small cell lung cancer whose response to radiotherapy plus ipilimumab could not be evaluated. Each CDR3 is given with its conserved first and last residue. Fields, in order: clone size, V gene, D gene, J gene, CDR3 protein, CDR3 DNA. A D gene is named only where the DNA matches it firmly. A row's size may be missing; if present it is once, few, many or a size class.

size: -; V: TRBV2; D: -; J: TRBJ2-6; CDR3: CASSAVSGANVLTF; DNA: TGTGCCAGCAGTGCAGTCTCTGGGGCCAACGTCCTGACTTTC
size: -; V: TRBV19; D: TRBD2; J: TRBJ2-7; CDR3: CASTEGRAYEQYF; DNA: TGTGCCAGTACTGAAGGGAGGGCGTACGAGCAGTACTTC
size: -; V: TRBV10-3; D: -; J: TRBJ2-1; CDR3: CAISESSQAYNEQFF; DNA: TGTGCCATCAGTGAGTCGAGTCAGGCGTACAATGAGCAGTTCTTC
size: -; V: TRBV15; D: TRBD2; J: TRBJ2-3; CDR3: CATTPWASGGTLTDTQYF; DNA: TGTGCCACCACCCCCTGGGCTAGCGGGGGGACTCTCACAGATACGCAGTATTTT
size: -; V: TRBV19; D: TRBD1; J: TRBJ2-1; CDR3: CASSGTGGSYNEQFF; DNA: TGTGCCAGTAGTGGGACAGGAGGCTCCTACAATGAGCAGTTCTTC
size: -; V: TRBV10-3; D: -; J: TRBJ1-5; CDR3: CAIRSGSGAQPQHF; DNA: TGTGCCATCAGGTCCGGATCAGGCGCTCAGCCCCAGCACTTT
size: -; V: TRBV7-8; D: TRBD1; J: TRBJ1-1; CDR3: CASSRQGRNTEAFF; DNA: TGTGCCAGCAGCCGACAGGGGCGAAACACTGAAGCTTTCTTT
size: -; V: TRBV6-5; D: -; J: TRBJ1-2; CDR3: CASSLWGDYGYTF; DNA: TGTGCCAGCAGCCTCTGGGGAGACTATGGCTACACCTTC
size: -; V: TRBV5-4; D: -; J: TRBJ2-1; CDR3: CASSLGAEGEQFF; DNA: TGTGCCAGCAGCTTGGGGGCAGAGGGTGAGCAGTTCTTC
size: -; V: TRBV15; D: -; J: TRBJ1-4; CDR3: CATSRRVSGEKLFF; DNA: TGTGCCACCAGCAGAAGAGTCTCCGGTGAAAAACTGTTTTTT
size: -; V: TRBV11-3; D: TRBD1; J: TRBJ2-1; CDR3: CASSPRQGDYNEQFF; DNA: TGTGCCAGCAGCCCAAGGCAGGGGGACTACAATGAGCAGTTCTTC
size: -; V: TRBV29-1; D: TRBD1; J: TRBJ2-4; CDR3: CSARTGQGAIQYF; DNA: TGCAGCGCTCGGACAGGGCAAGGGGCCATTCAGTACTTC
size: few; V: TRBV29-1; D: -; J: TRBJ1-1; CDR3: CSAPQGTEAFF; DNA: TGCAGCGCTCCGCAGGGGACTGAAGCTTTCTTT
size: few; V: TRBV9; D: -; J: TRBJ2-2; CDR3: CASSVVDTGELFF; DNA: TGTGCCAGCAGCGTAGTCGACACCGGGGAGCTGTTTTTT
size: -; V: TRBV5-1; D: TRBD2; J: TRBJ2-3; CDR3: CASGPGGRDTDTQYF; DNA: TGCGCCAGCGGCCCTGGCGGGAGGGACACAGATACGCAGTATTTT
size: -; V: TRBV2; D: -; J: TRBJ1-5; CDR3: CASSGRGGGDQPQHF; DNA: TGTGCCAGCAGTGGGAGGGGGGGCGGAGATCAGCCCCAGCATTTT
size: -; V: TRBV9; D: TRBD2; J: TRBJ2-1; CDR3: CASSAGLAGGEQFF; DNA: TGTGCCAGCAGCGCGGGACTAGCGGGGGGGGAGCAGTTCTTC
size: -; V: TRBV6-5; D: -; J: TRBJ1-2; CDR3: CASSYGPNYGYTF; DNA: TGTGCCAGCAGTTACGGGCCTAACTATGGCTACACCTTC
size: -; V: TRBV15; D: TRBD1; J: TRBJ1-5; CDR3: CATRGTGSHSNQPQHF; DNA: TGTGCCACCAGAGGGACAGGGAGCCATAGCAATCAGCCCCAGCATTTT
size: -; V: TRBV27; D: TRBD2; J: TRBJ2-7; CDR3: CASSLRVRDYGGEQYF; DNA: TGTGCCAGCAGTTTAAGGGTCCGGGACTATGGGGGCGAGCAGTACTTC